These T cell receptor beta chains were read from a single sample in a study of human T cells and chemical hapten exposure. One entry per CDR3 protein results from TCRdb running MiXCR on the RACE reads. The table shows fewer than 500,000 distinct CDR3 sequences, with 4.8% occurring only once. The source was whole blood, collected in connection with sensitization to the hapten diphenylcyclopropenone (DPC). These receptors came from a woman in her forties or fifties with alopecia areata. Some clones in this sample may be carry-over from other donors' samples. CDR3s include the opening cysteine and the closing phenylalanine or tryptophan. Each record gives: D gene, V gene, clone size, J gene, CDR3 DNA, CDR3 protein. D genes are given only for firm matches. Size is stated for part of the rows, as once, few or many counts, or as a class when the clone is expanded.

D gene: .
V gene: TRBV25-1
clone size: many
J gene: TRBJ1-1
CDR3 DNA: TGTGCCAGCAGTGAACCCCCGAACACTGAAGCTTTCTTT
CDR3 protein: CASSEPPNTEAFF

D gene: .
V gene: TRBV9
clone size: .
J gene: TRBJ2-1
CDR3 DNA: TGTGCCAGCAGCGTAGGGAGTTGGGTAGCGCCCCCCTCTGAGCAGTTCTTC
CDR3 protein: CASSVGSWVAPPSEQFF

D gene: TRBD2
V gene: TRBV11-2
clone size: few
J gene: TRBJ2-7
CDR3 DNA: TGTGCCAGCAGCCCAAGAGCCGGGACTAGCGGGCGGTACGAGCAGTACTTC
CDR3 protein: CASSPRAGTSGRYEQYF

D gene: .
V gene: TRBV14
clone size: few
J gene: TRBJ1-6
CDR3 DNA: TGTGCCAGCAGCCCTGACCTACGAGGCTCACCCCTCCACTTT
CDR3 protein: CASSPDLRGSPLHF

D gene: .
V gene: TRBV7-2
clone size: many
J gene: TRBJ1-4
CDR3 DNA: TGTGCCAGCAGCCCATGGGGTGAAAAACTGTTTTTT
CDR3 protein: CASSPWGEKLFF

D gene: TRBD1
V gene: TRBV5-4
clone size: many
J gene: TRBJ1-4
CDR3 DNA: TGTGCCAGCAGCTTCGACAGGGGAACTAATGAAAAACTGTTTTTT
CDR3 protein: CASSFDRGTNEKLFF

D gene: .
V gene: TRBV6-5
clone size: .
J gene: TRBJ2-2
CDR3 DNA: TGTGCCAGCAGACCCTTGACCGGGGAGCTGTTTTTT
CDR3 protein: CASRPLTGELFF

D gene: .
V gene: TRBV6-5
clone size: .
J gene: TRBJ2-7
CDR3 DNA: TGTGCCAGCAGTACTACAGGCGAGCAGTACTTC
CDR3 protein: CASSTTGEQYF

D gene: .
V gene: TRBV29-1
clone size: many
J gene: TRBJ2-3
CDR3 DNA: TGCAGCGTTGAAGATCTGGGGACCAGCACAGATACGCAGTATTTT
CDR3 protein: CSVEDLGTSTDTQYF

D gene: .
V gene: TRBV7-9
clone size: many
J gene: TRBJ2-2
CDR3 DNA: TGTGCCAGCAGCTACGCCAAAGCGGCGAACACCGGGGAGCTGTTTTTT
CDR3 protein: CASSYAKAANTGELFF